This T cell receptor (beta chain) stems from a study of blood T cell repertoires in COVID-19. As for the study in general: The cDNA or gDNA used as material had been derived from T cells, B-cell-depleted T cells, or PBMCs.

Germline loops: CDR1 SGHNT, CDR2 YYREEE (reference sequence). With 4 bases removed from V and 3 bases from J, the gap between germline ends came to 18 bases. CDR3 length: 16 amino acids. In the original workflow: By means of reference gene primer amplification, nucleated cell counts were estimated. Libraries were prepared by immunoSEQ multiplex PCR; TCRdb keeps only in-frame clonotypes and omits some of them. Clonal size and the V and J genes are those of that table, whereas D and trimming came from the DNA. The sample lists tens of thousands of clones, around 80% occurring once. This chain connects TRBV5-4 to TRBJ2-3; maybe TRBD2 (7 bases). The sequence was obtained from an elderly woman with acute or convalescent COVID-19. Sequenced material: peripheral blood. The CDR3: CASSTDLGGATDTQYF. For the CDR3, the DNA is TGTGCCAGCAGCACGGATTTGGGGGGGGCAACAGATACGCAGTATTTT.